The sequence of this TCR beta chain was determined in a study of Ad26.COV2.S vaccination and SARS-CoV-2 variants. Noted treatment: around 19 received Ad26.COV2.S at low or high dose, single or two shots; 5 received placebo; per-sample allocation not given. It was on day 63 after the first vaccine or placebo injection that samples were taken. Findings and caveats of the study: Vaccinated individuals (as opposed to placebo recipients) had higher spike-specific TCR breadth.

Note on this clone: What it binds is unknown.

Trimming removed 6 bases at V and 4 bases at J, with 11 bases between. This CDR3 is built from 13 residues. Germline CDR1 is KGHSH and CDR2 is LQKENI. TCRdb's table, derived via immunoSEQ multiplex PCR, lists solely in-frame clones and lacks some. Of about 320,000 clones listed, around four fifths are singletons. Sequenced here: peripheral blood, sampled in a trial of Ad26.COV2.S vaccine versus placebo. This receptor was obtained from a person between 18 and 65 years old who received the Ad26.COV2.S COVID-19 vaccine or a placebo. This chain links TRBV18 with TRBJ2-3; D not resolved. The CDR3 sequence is CASSRGVSDTQYF. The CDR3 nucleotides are TGTGCCAGCTCCCGTGGAGTTTCAGATACGCAGTATTTT.